This T cell receptor (beta chain) was documented in a study of early T cells in non-severe SARS-CoV-2 infection. Across the whole study: From unsorted whole blood, bulk RNA was sequenced, and the chains remained unpaired.

Findings of the study overall: Matching results from VDJdb favored anti-spike CD8 responses, leaving private and CD4 specificities undetected.

As to this clonotype: Its specificity is unknown.

The CDR3 covers 12 residues. V lost 2 bases to trimming and J lost 2 bases, with 4 bases between them. The germline V gene has CDR1 SNHLY and CDR2 FYNNEI. Attachment of unique molecular identifiers to individual cDNA molecules was performed. MiXCR, run by TCRdb on the 5' RACE reads, gives a single entry per CDR3 protein. The sample has tens of thousands of distinct CDR3 sequences; about 10% are singletons. The chain is built from TRBV2 and TRBJ2-7; D remains unclear. The sample consisted of whole blood. This sequence originates from an adult who was a healthcare worker with PCR-confirmed SARS-CoV-2 infection or an uninfected control (not recorded which). The CDR3 DNA sequence: TGTGCCAGCAGTGAATATCCCTACGAGCAGTACTTC. Translation gives CASSEYPYEQYF. Supplemented by reference TRBV2 and TRBJ2-7, the full variable domain reads EPEVTQTPSHQVTQMGQEVILRCVPISNHLYFYWYRQILGQKVEFLVSFYNNEISEKSEIFDDQFSVERPDGSNFTLKIRSTKLEDSAMYFCASSEYPYEQYFGPGTRLTVT.